A selection of T cell receptor beta chains follows, all from one sample in a study of early T cells in non-severe SARS-CoV-2 infection. TCRdb used MiXCR to reprocess the 5' RACE reads, holding one entry per CDR3 protein. The sample consists of roughly 83,000 distinct CDR3 sequences, around 9.3% of them appearing once. The sample was whole blood, taken at baseline. Source of these receptors: an adult who was a healthcare worker with PCR-confirmed SARS-CoV-2 infection or an uninfected control (not recorded which). The CDR3 runs from the conserved cysteine through the conserved F or W. D genes are given only for firm matches. Clone size is not always given. Where it is, it says once, few, many or a class for expanded clones.

CDR3aa: CAISPQGSEAFF; CDR3nt: TGTGCCATCAGTCCACAGGGTTCTGAAGCTTTCTTT; d_gene: .; j_gene: TRBJ1-1; abundance: few; v_gene: TRBV10-3
CDR3aa: CASSGDPYNEQFF; CDR3nt: TGTGCCAGCAGCGGCGACCCCTACAATGAGCAGTTCTTC; d_gene: .; j_gene: TRBJ2-1; abundance: once; v_gene: TRBV11-2
CDR3aa: CASSQPHTGGKAELGGYTF; CDR3nt: TGCGCCAGCAGCCAACCCCACACCGGGGGTAAGGCCGAACTAGGTGGCTACACCTTC; d_gene: .; j_gene: TRBJ1-2; abundance: .; v_gene: TRBV4-1
CDR3aa: CASTQLGSVVAQYF; CDR3nt: TGTGCCAGCACTCAGTTGGGGTCAGTTGTTGCCCAGTACTTC; d_gene: .; j_gene: TRBJ2-5; abundance: .; v_gene: TRBV28
CDR3aa: CASSPGAGGSTDTQYF; CDR3nt: TGTGCCAGCAGCCCAGGGGCGGGAGGGAGCACAGATACGCAGTATTTT; d_gene: TRBD2; j_gene: TRBJ2-3; abundance: few; v_gene: TRBV7-3
CDR3aa: CASSPATTRNEQFF; CDR3nt: TGTGCCAGCAGTCCTGCGACGACGAGGAATGAGCAGTTCTTC; d_gene: .; j_gene: TRBJ2-1; abundance: .; v_gene: TRBV12-3/TRBV12-4
CDR3aa: CASSPLAGTSGTSTDTQYF; CDR3nt: TGTGCCAGCAGCCCTCTAGCCGGGACTAGCGGAACTAGCACAGATACGCAGTATTTT; d_gene: TRBD2; j_gene: TRBJ2-3; abundance: many; v_gene: TRBV7-9
CDR3aa: CASSLGGQPGNTIYF; CDR3nt: TGTGCCAGCAGCTTAGGAGGGCAGCCTGGAAACACCATATATTTT; d_gene: .; j_gene: TRBJ1-3; abundance: .; v_gene: TRBV7-3
CDR3aa: CASSPQAGSGNTGELFF; CDR3nt: TGTGCCAGCTCACCTCAGGCGGGTTCGGGGAACACCGGGGAGCTGTTTTTT; d_gene: .; j_gene: TRBJ2-2; abundance: .; v_gene: TRBV18
CDR3aa: CATTSGYNEQFF; CDR3nt: TGTGCCACGACTAGCGGATACAATGAGCAGTTCTTC; d_gene: TRBD2; j_gene: TRBJ2-1; abundance: .; v_gene: TRBV11-2
CDR3aa: CASSTTGGQETQYF; CDR3nt: TGTGCCAGCAGCACAACAGGGGGCCAAGAGACCCAGTACTTC; d_gene: TRBD1; j_gene: TRBJ2-5; abundance: few; v_gene: TRBV11-2